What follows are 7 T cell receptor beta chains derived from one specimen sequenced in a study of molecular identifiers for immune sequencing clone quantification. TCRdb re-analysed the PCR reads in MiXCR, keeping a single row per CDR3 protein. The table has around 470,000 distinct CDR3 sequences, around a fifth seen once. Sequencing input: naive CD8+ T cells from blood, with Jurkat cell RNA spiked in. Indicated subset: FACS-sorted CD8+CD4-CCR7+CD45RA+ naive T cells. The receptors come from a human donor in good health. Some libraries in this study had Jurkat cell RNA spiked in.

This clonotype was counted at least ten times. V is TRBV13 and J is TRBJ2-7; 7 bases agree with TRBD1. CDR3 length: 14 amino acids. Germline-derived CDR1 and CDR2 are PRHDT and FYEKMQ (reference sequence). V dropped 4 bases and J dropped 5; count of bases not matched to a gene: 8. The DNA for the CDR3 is TGTGCCAGCAGCTCTGACAGGGTCTTCCACGAGCAGTACTTC. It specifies CASSSDRVFHEQYF.

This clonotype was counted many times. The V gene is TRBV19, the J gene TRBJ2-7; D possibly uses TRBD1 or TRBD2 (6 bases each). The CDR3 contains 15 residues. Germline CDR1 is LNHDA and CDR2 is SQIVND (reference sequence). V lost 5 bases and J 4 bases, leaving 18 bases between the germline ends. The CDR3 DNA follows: TGTGCCAGTAGTCCTTCCGGGGGCCTCGGTTACGAGCAGTACTTC. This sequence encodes CASSPSGGLGYEQYF.

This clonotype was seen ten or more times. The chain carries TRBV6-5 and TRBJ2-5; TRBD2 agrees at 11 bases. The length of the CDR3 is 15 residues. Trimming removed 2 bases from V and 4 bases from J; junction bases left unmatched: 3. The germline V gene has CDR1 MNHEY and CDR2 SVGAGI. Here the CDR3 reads CASSYSGLAGETQYF. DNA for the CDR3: TGTGCCAGCAGTTACAGTGGACTAGCGGGAGAGACCCAGTACTTC.

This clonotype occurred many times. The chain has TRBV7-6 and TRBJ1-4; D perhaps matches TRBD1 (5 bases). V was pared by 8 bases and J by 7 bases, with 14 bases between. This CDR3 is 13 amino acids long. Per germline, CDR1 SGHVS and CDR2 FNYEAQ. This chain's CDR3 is CASRPGAGEKLFF. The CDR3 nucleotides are TGTGCCAGCCGCCCCGGGGCCGGTGAAAAACTGTTTTTT.

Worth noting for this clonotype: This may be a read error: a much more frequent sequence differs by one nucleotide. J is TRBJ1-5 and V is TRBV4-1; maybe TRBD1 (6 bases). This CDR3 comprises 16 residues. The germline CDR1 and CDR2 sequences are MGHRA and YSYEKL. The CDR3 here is CASSQGPQGDNQPQRF. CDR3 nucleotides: TGCGCCAGCAGCCAAGGCCCACAGGGAGACAATCAGCCCCAGCGTTTT.

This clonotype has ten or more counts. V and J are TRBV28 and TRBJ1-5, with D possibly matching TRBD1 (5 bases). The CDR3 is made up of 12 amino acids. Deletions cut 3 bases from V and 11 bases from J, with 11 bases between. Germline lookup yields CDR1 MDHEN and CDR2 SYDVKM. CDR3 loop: CASSFQGQSQHF. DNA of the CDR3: TGTGCCAGCAGTTTTCAGGGCCAGTCCCAGCATTTT.

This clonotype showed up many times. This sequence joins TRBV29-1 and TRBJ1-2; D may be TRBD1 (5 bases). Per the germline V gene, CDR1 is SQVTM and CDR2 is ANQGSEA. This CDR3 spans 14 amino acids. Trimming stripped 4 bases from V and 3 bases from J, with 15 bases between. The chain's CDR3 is CSVGEVGVHYGYTF. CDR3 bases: TGCAGCGTTGGTGAGGTGGGGGTGCACTATGGCTACACCTTC.